The sequence of this T cell receptor beta chain was determined in a study of T cells in Graves' hyperthyroidism and ophthalmopathy. Study details: Peripheral blood was acquired at first diagnosis, ahead of any therapy whatsoever.

The CDR3 length is 14 residues. Germline V lookup: CDR1 SNHLY, CDR2 FYNNEI. RNA transcripts yielded amplified TCR beta CDR3 regions. An initial round of RT-PCR targeting the TCR CDR3 relied on the HTBI primer set. TCRdb analysed the multiplex PCR reads with MiXCR anew, one entry per CDR3 protein. This sample carries under 350,000 distinct CDR3 sequences, about 20% of them seen once, and the ten largest clones take about 49%. Hyperthyroidism in the patients, aged 18 to 65, was newly diagnosed and under 2 months in duration. About this clonotype: Its matching antigen is unknown. An end of the junction differs from the germline gene, which may be a read error.

Points from the study as a whole: Blood also contained most expanded thyroid clonotypes above 0.001.

This chain joins TRBV2 and TRBJ1-4; D gene unclear. Material for sequencing was blood. This receptor was identified in a woman in her forties or fifties with Graves' hyperthyroidism. Here the CDR3 reads CASSERRTNEKLVF. As DNA, the CDR3 is TGTGCCAGCAGTGAAAGACGGACTAATGAAAAACTGGTTTTT.